Listed here are 3 T cell receptor beta chains from one sample, sequenced in a study of T cells in women clearing cervical HPV infection. Here immunoSEQ multiplex PCR was the method, and the copy in TCRdb shows in-frame clones only, minus some. The sample table includes more than 15,000 clones. Material: blood buffy coat. These receptors were obtained from a woman between 18 and 69 years old with a cervical HPV16 infection that either progressed to CIN3+ or cleared (not recorded which).

The sequenced CDR3 bases are TGTGCCAGCAGCTCCGGGACAGTGGCCATCGATACG. Amino acid sequence: CASSSGTVAIDT. The whole CDR3 reads CASSSGTVAIDTQYF. The chain joins TRBV9 to TRBJ2-3; 7 nucleotides agree with TRBD1. The DNA ends 3 residues before the CDR3 does, and the rest of the CDR3 is filled in from the germline J gene. Germline CDR1 reads SGDLS; CDR2 reads YYNGEE. The CDR3 contains 15 residues. The ends lost 4 bases at V and 6 bases at J; junction bases unmatched: 11.

CDR3: CASSSQGITEAFF. The DNA read from the CDR3 is TGTGCCAGCAGCTCACAGGGAATTACTGAA. The J gene is TRBJ1-1, the V gene TRBV7-9; TRBD1 might be the D (6 bases). The read terminates 3 residues before the CDR3 end, so the remaining end is supplied by the germline J gene. This CDR3 contains 13 residues. The V gene's germline CDR1 is SEHNR and CDR2 FQNEAQ (reference sequence). The germline V and J ends were trimmed by 4 bases and 5 bases, with 11 bases remaining between them.

Concerning this clone itself: The read is 3 residues too short to cover the CDR3 end, so that end is filled in from the germline J gene. V usage is TRBV5-1 and J usage is TRBJ2-7; D ambiguous. The CDR3 covers 12 residues. Germline V lookup: CDR1 SGHRS, CDR2 YFSETQ. V lost 2 bases and J 0 bases, leaving 3 bases between the germline ends. The CDR3 loop reads CASSFSSYEQYF. Incomplete CDR3 DNA: TGCGCCAGCAGCTTCAGCTCCTACGAG.